These 23 T cell receptor beta chains were all obtained from the same sample, sequenced in a study of blood T cell repertoires in COVID-19 (dated by TCRdb to 2019 to 2021). Libraries were prepared through the immunoSEQ multiplex PCR assay. The source is immuneACCESS, and TCRdb retained only in-frame sequences with V and J called. Part of the clones is not carried over; for the studies checked, unresolved V genes explain less than half of this, and the remainder is unexplained. The sample table lists a few hundred thousand clones, nearly 90% of them with a count of one. Under 2.5% of the sample is taken by the ten largest. The sequenced sample consisted of peripheral blood. Receptor source: a woman aged 60-70 years with COVID-19, enrolled during active disease.

The rearrangement uses TRBV6-2 or TRBV6-3 and TRBJ1-6, with D possibly being TRBD1 (5 bases). This CDR3 spans 15 amino acids. The V and J ends lost 2 bases and 7 bases respectively, with 12 bases between them. CDR1 and CDR2 from the germline V gene are MNHEY and SVGEGT. The CDR3 region is CASSYRQSGNSPLHF. The CDR3 nucleotides are TGTGCCAGCAGTTACCGACAGAGTGGAAATTCACCCCTCCACTTT.

The V gene is TRBV4-3, the J gene TRBJ2-1; a possible D gene is TRBD1 (5 bases). The germline V and J ends were trimmed by 0 bases and 7 bases, with 16 bases remaining between them. Looked up from germline, CDR1 is LGHNA and CDR2 is YSLEER. This CDR3 is built from 16 residues. DNA of the CDR3: TGCGCCAGCAGCCAAGATTCAGGGTTACCCTTGAATGAGCAGTTCTTC. Translated, it gives CASSQDSGLPLNEQFF.

This chain connects TRBV6-6 to TRBJ1-4; 9 bases map to TRBD1. The CDR3 contains 16 residues. Germline lookup yields CDR1 MNHNY and CDR2 SVGAGI (reference sequence). Trimming took 0 bases from V and 8 from J; bases not matched to a gene: 7. DNA for the CDR3: TGTGCCAGCAGTTACTCGGGACAGGGAGGAGGCGAAAAACTGTTTTTT. It is translated as CASSYSGQGGGEKLFF.

This rearrangement joins TRBV7-6 to TRBJ2-1, with 9 bases matching TRBD2. The CDR3 length is 17 residues. Trimming cost V 5 bases and J 6 bases; bases outside gene matches: 14. The germline gives CDR1 SGHVS, CDR2 FNYEAQ. The CDR3 spells CASSTIPGTSRSNEQFF. The CDR3 nucleotides read TGTGCCAGCAGCACGATACCCGGGACTAGCAGATCCAATGAGCAGTTCTTC.

This chain links TRBV11-3 with TRBJ1-1; TRBD1 matches at 9 bases. There are 14 residues in the CDR3. The germline CDR1 and CDR2 sequences are SGHNT and YENEEA. J lost 3 bases, V lost 5 bases, and 4 bases had no gene match. The CDR3 nucleotides read TGTGCCAGCAGCCGAGACAGGGGGGACACTGAAGCTTTCTTT. It yields the protein CASSRDRGDTEAFF. The entire variable domain, with the rest obtained from reference TRBV11-3 and TRBJ1-1, is as follows: EAGVVQSPRYKIIEKKQPVAFWCNPISGHNTLYWYLQNLGQGPELLIRYENEEAVDDSQLPKDRFSAERLKGVDSTLKIQPAELGDSAVYLCASSRDRGDTEAFFGQGTRLTVV.

The chain carries TRBV11-2 and TRBJ2-7; TRBD2 might be the D (6 bases). The CDR3 runs to 15 residues. V was shortened by 3 bases and J by 1 base, with 13 bases between the two germline ends. In germline, CDR1 is SGHAT, CDR2 FQNNGV. The CDR3 loop is CASSFSRAGSYEQYF. DNA of the CDR3: TGTGCCAGCAGCTTTAGCAGGGCGGGGTCCTACGAGCAGTACTTC.

This chain links TRBV5-1 with TRBJ2-7, with D possibly being TRBD2 (7 bases). The CDR3 runs to 16 residues. The V end lost 0 bases, the J end lost 4 bases, and 17 bases lay between the germline ends. CDR1 and CDR2 from the germline V gene are SGHRS and YFSETQ. CDR3 in amino acids: CASSLVGGRLGYEQYF. The CDR3 DNA reads as TGCGCCAGCAGCTTGGTCGGGGGGCGCCTAGGGTACGAGCAGTACTTC.

The CDR3, as DNA: TGTGCCAGCAGTGAGGAGGGCTCGTACACTGAAGCTTTCTTT. It codes for CASSEEGSYTEAFF. The chain is built from TRBV2 and TRBJ1-1, with D uncertain. Looked up from germline, CDR1 is SNHLY and CDR2 is FYNNEI. V shed 3 bases and J shed 3 bases, with 11 bases lying between them. The CDR3 has 14 amino acids.

This rearrangement joins TRBV15 to TRBJ1-6, with 8 bases aligning to TRBD1. The J segment lost 6 bases and the V segment lost 0 bases, leaving 10 bases of the junction unmatched. The CDR3 loop spans 18 amino acids. Germline lookup yields CDR1 LNHNV and CDR2 YYDKDF (reference sequence). The CDR3: CATSREETGDEGNSPLHF. In nucleotides, the CDR3 is TGTGCCACCAGCAGAGAGGAGACAGGGGATGAAGGTAATTCACCCCTCCACTTT.

The V and J genes are TRBV7-6 and TRBJ1-1, with a possible D match to TRBD1 (5 bases). Per germline, CDR1 SGHVS and CDR2 FNYEAQ. Trimming left V 3 bases short and J 1 base short, with 15 bases between. The CDR3 contains 16 residues. This chain's CDR3 is CASSLGLRRANTEAFF. DNA for the CDR3: TGTGCCAGCAGCTTGGGACTCCGGAGAGCGAACACTGAAGCTTTCTTT.

Comment on this clone: A read error may account for a junction end that differs from germline. CDR3 sequence: CAGSQAGQVNYGYTF. CDR3 DNA: TGTGCCGGCAGCCAAGCTGGACAGGTTAACTATGGCTACACCTTC. This chain joins TRBV3-1 (or the pseudogene TRBV3-2) and TRBJ1-2; 7 nucleotides align to TRBD1. Germline CDR1 reads LGHDT; CDR2 reads YNNKEL (reference sequence). CDR3 length: 15 residues.

The chain combines TRBV5-4 with TRBJ1-2, with D unresolved. V was shortened by 1 base and J by 8 bases, with 12 bases between the two germline ends. This CDR3 contains 13 residues. Germline CDR1 and CDR2: SGHNT and YYREEE (reference sequence). The CDR3 sequence is CASSLWGTGGYTF. The CDR3 DNA follows: TGTGCCAGCAGCTTGTGGGGAACGGGAGGCTACACCTTC.

The chain has TRBV19 and TRBJ1-3; D might be TRBD1 (6 bases). The germline gives CDR1 LNHDA, CDR2 SQIVND (reference sequence). Deletions cut 9 bases from V and 2 bases from J, with 14 bases between. This CDR3 is 14 amino acids long. As DNA, the CDR3 is TGTGCCAGCAACCACCAGGGGCCTGGAAACACCATATATTTT. It is translated as CASNHQGPGNTIYF. Together with reference TRBV19 and TRBJ1-3, the CDR3 gives the full variable domain: DGGITQSPKYLFRKEGQNVTLSCEQNLNHDAMYWYRQDPGQGLRLIYYSQIVNDFQKGDIAEGYSVSREKKESFPLTVTSAQKNPTAFYLCASNHQGPGNTIYFGEGSWLTVV.

This clone was seen more than once but under ten times. The gene calls are TRBV27 and TRBJ1-5, with D possibly matching TRBD1 (5 bases). The CDR3 is 18 residues long. Germline loops: CDR1 MNHEY, CDR2 SMNVEV (reference sequence). V shed 6 bases and J shed 4 bases, with 25 bases lying between them. CDR3 amino acids: CASSVRVSGDSKNQPQHF. As DNA, the CDR3 is TGTGCCAGCAGCGTAAGGGTTTCTGGTGACAGCAAGAATCAGCCCCAGCATTTT.

The chain carries TRBV6-2 or TRBV6-3 and TRBJ2-3, with D hard to call. The germline CDR1 and CDR2 sequences are MNHEY and SVGEGT. The CDR3 length is 15 residues. V lost 2 bases, J lost 0 bases, and 9 bases lay in between. The CDR3 sequence: CASSYGPTSTDTQYF. CDR3 coding DNA: TGTGCCAGCAGTTACGGGCCTACTAGCACAGATACGCAGTATTTT.

The chain has TRBV7-6 and TRBJ2-1; 9 nucleotides align to TRBD1. V was clipped by 1 base and J by 2 bases; unmatched bases: 3. This CDR3 is built from 16 residues. CDR1 is SGHVS, CDR2 FNYEAQ, per germline. CDR3 nucleotide sequence: TGTGCCAGCAGCTTAGGGACAGGGGTCGCCTACAATGAGCAGTTCTTC. This codes for CASSLGTGVAYNEQFF.

This chain uses TRBV15 with TRBJ2-2; 12 positions agree with TRBD2. Germline V gene data show CDR1 as LNHNV and CDR2 as YYDKDF (reference sequence). Trimming took 0 bases from V and 0 from J; bases not matched to a gene: 8. This CDR3 contains 20 residues. CDR3 nucleotides: TGTGCCACCAGCAGAGATGAACTAGCGGGGGGTTTTCCGAACACCGGGGAGCTGTTTTTT. This sequence encodes CATSRDELAGGFPNTGELFF. Together with reference TRBV15 and TRBJ2-2, the CDR3 gives the full variable domain: DAMVIQNPRYQVTQFGKPVTLSCSQTLNHNVMYWYQQKSSQAPKLLFHYYDKDFNNEADTPDNFQSRRPNTSFCFLDIRSPGLGDTAMYLCATSRDELAGGFPNTGELFFGEGSRLTVL.

The chain carries TRBV6-2 or TRBV6-3 and TRBJ1-4, with D unresolved. The germline V gene has CDR1 MNHEY and CDR2 SVGEGT. Trimming cost V 5 bases and J 5 bases, with 9 bases left between them. The CDR3 has 13 residues. The CDR3 DNA follows: TGTGCCAGCAGTCGACCGGGGAATGAAAAACTGTTTTTT. Translation: CASSRPGNEKLFF.

CDR3 in amino acids: CASSLASYEQFF. The CDR3 DNA reads as TGTGCCAGCAGTTTAGCTTCGTATGAGCAGTTCTTC. The genes are TRBV12-3 or TRBV12-4 and TRBJ2-1; D is unresolved. V dropped 0 bases and J dropped 8 bases, with 5 bases sitting between them. This CDR3 contains 12 residues.

The CDR3 loop is CASSSDRGPTGELFF. The CDR3, as DNA: TGTGCCAGCAGCTCCGACAGGGGCCCCACCGGGGAGCTGTTTTTT. The chain couples TRBV6-2 or TRBV6-3 to TRBJ2-2, with 8 bases matching TRBD1. V shed 6 bases, J shed 4 bases, and the junction held 7 bases outside the gene matches. Germline V gives CDR1 MNHEY, CDR2 SVGEGT. This CDR3 comprises 15 residues.

This clone was picked up one time. V gene TRBV3-1 (or the pseudogene TRBV3-2) combines with J gene TRBJ2-7; 9 nucleotides line up with TRBD2. V lost 1 base and J lost 0; bases outside the gene matches: 1. This CDR3 contains 15 residues. The germline V gene has CDR1 LGHDT and CDR2 YNNKEL (reference sequence). The CDR3 here is CASSQASGASYEQYF. As DNA, the CDR3 is TGTGCCAGCAGCCAAGCTAGCGGGGCCTCCTACGAGCAGTACTTC.

The chain is built from TRBV7-9 and TRBJ2-5; 10 bases map to TRBD1. The CDR3 consists of 17 residues. Germline-derived CDR1 and CDR2 are SEHNR and FQNEAQ (reference sequence). With V trimmed by 2 bases and J by 4 bases, 10 bases remained unmatched. The CDR3 spells CASSLTGTGDPIETQYF. The CDR3, as DNA: TGTGCCAGCAGCTTAACCGGGACAGGGGACCCAATAGAGACCCAGTACTTC. Full variable domain (rest looked up from reference TRBV7-9 and TRBJ2-5): DTGVSQNPRHKITKRGQNVTFRCDPISEHNRLYWYRQTLGQGPEFLTYFQNEAQLEKSRLLSDRFSAERPKGSFSTLEIQRTEQGDSAMYLCASSLTGTGDPIETQYFGPGTRLLVL.

A single count supports this clone. CDR3 region: CASSPRTGDTGELFF. Written as DNA, the CDR3 is TGCGCCAGCAGCCCACGGACAGGGGACACCGGGGAGCTGTTTTTT. The gene calls are TRBV5-1 and TRBJ2-2; 9 nucleotides agree with TRBD1. The V gene end was trimmed by 4 bases and the J gene end by 3 bases; junction bases not matched to a gene: 4. Germline V gene lookup returns CDR1 SGHRS and CDR2 YFSETQ. This CDR3 comprises 15 residues.